This T cell receptor (beta chain) was retrieved from a study of shared clonotypes between healthy human individuals. On this clone itself: Antigen: not known.

Study-wide points: The study generally estimated greater richness for naive than memory subsets.

Sequencing used immunoSEQ multiplex PCR; TCRdb keeps in-frame clones, though not all of them. In the table there are about 2.5 million clones, under 95% of which are singletons. The CDR3 has 13 residues. Germline CDR1 and CDR2: LNHDA and SQIVND (reference sequence). The V end lost 7 bases, the J end lost 7 bases, and 17 bases lay between the germline ends. The material sequenced was naive CD4+ T cells from PBMCs. Regarding subset: CD45RA+ positively selected. This chain connects TRBV19 to TRBJ2-7; D remains ambiguous. The source is a man aged 18 to 29 in good health. Some clones in this sample may be carry-over from other donors' samples. The CDR3 DNA is TGTGCCAGTACATTCTCTCACCCCCTGGAGCAGTACTTC. It yields the protein CASTFSHPLEQYF.